This T cell receptor beta chain was retrieved from a study of blood T cell repertoires in COVID-19. The overall study: Samples came from the United States, Italy and Spain, spanning acute and convalescent COVID-19. T cells, B-cell-depleted T cells, or PBMCs provided the cDNA or gDNA that served as material.

The CDR3 sequence is 14 residues long. Germline trimming cut 4 bases from V and 7 bases from J; bases unmatched to any gene: 9. Germline V lookup: CDR1 SGHRS, CDR2 YFSETQ. Methods used by the authors: Nucleated cell number was recorded as an estimate derived from reference gene primer amplification. The table came from immunoSEQ multiplex PCR; TCRdb's copy has only in-frame clones and leaves some out. Clone size and the V and J calls come from that table; the DNA yielded D and trimming. The table shows under 200,000 clones, with approximately 91% occurring only once. The receptor was derived from a man between 45 and 60 years old with acute or convalescent COVID-19. The rearrangement links TRBV5-1 to TRBJ1-2; the match to TRBD1 covers 8 bases. The specimen sequenced was peripheral blood. The DNA for the CDR3 is TGCGCCAGCAGCCGGGGGACAGGCATTGTTGGCTACACCTTC. Its protein product is CASSRGTGIVGYTF.